The 8 T cell receptor beta chains below were found in one sample sequenced in a study of cytomegalovirus exposure and HLA in healthy donors. Both 60 Vbeta primers and 13 Jbeta primers went into the PCR. The protocol was immunoSEQ multiplex PCR, while the TCRdb copy is restricted to in-frame clones and leaves out a portion. In the table there are about 170,000 clones, approximately 72% of which are singletons. The sample consisted of PBMCs. The receptor set was obtained from a human donor in good health.

The genes are TRBV6-6 and TRBJ2-2, with 8 positions matching TRBD2. There are 16 residues in the CDR3. The V segment lost 7 bases and the J segment 0 bases; nucleotides outside the gene matches: 7. Germline CDR1 reads MNHNY; CDR2 reads SVGAGI (reference sequence). The CDR3: CASNPSRGANTGELFF. In DNA form, the CDR3 reads TGTGCCAGCAATCCCTCGCGGGGGGCGAACACCGGGGAGCTGTTTTTT.

This rearrangement joins TRBV6-5 to TRBJ1-5, with 9 nucleotides matching TRBD1. CDR3 length equals 15 residues. V was pared by 5 bases and J by 3 bases, with 5 bases of the junction left unmatched. Per germline, CDR1 MNHEY and CDR2 SVGAGI. CDR3 sequence (DNA): TGTGCCAGCAGTCGACAGGGGGGGACCAATCAGCCCCAGCATTTT. Encoded protein: CASSRQGGTNQPQHF.

The V and J genes are TRBV6-5 and TRBJ1-2, with 11 bases matching TRBD1. Germline CDR1 is MNHEY and CDR2 is SVGAGI. This CDR3 has 14 residues. J was trimmed by 7 bases and V by 7 bases; bases with no gene match: 8. CDR3 sequence reads: CASTERDRGIGYTF. The CDR3 bases are TGTGCCAGCACCGAAAGGGACAGGGGGATTGGCTACACCTTC.

DNA of the CDR3: TGTGCCAGCAGTTTACCGACGACAGGGATAAGCTACACCTTC. Residues: CASSLPTTGISYTF. The chain joins TRBV28 to TRBJ1-2; 7 positions agree with TRBD1. The CDR3 is made up of 14 amino acids. V dropped 2 bases and J dropped 9; count of bases not matched to a gene: 9. CDR1 and CDR2 (germline): MDHEN, SYDVKM.

The gene calls are TRBV30 and TRBJ1-3, with D uncertain. V lost 5 bases and J lost 0, with 5 bases in between. CDR1 and CDR2 (germline): GTSNPN, SVGIG (reference sequence). This CDR3 is built from 12 residues. For the CDR3, the DNA is TGTGCCTGGTCGGGCTCTGGAAACACCATATATTTT. Its translation is CAWSGSGNTIYF.

The V gene is TRBV4-2, the J gene TRBJ2-1; 10 bases map to TRBD1. V was pared by 0 bases and J by 5 bases, with 10 bases of the junction left unmatched. CDR1 and CDR2 (germline): LGHNA, YNFKEQ. This CDR3 region has 18 residues. The CDR3 region is CASSQDRRRDRGHNEQFF. CDR3 bases: TGTGCCAGCAGCCAAGATAGGAGACGAGACAGGGGGCACAATGAGCAGTTCTTC.

The V gene is TRBV30, the J gene TRBJ1-1; D uncertain. The CDR3 spans 13 residues. The germline V and J ends were trimmed by 2 bases and 3 bases, with 10 bases remaining between them. In germline, CDR1 is GTSNPN, CDR2 SVGIG (reference sequence). DNA of the CDR3: TGTGCCTGGAGTCATCGGTCGGACACTGAAGCTTTCTTT. Protein: CAWSHRSDTEAFF.

V usage is TRBV10-3 and J usage is TRBJ1-1; TRBD1 aligns across 7 bases. The germline CDR1 and CDR2 sequences are ENHRY and SYGVKD. Unmatched junction bases numbered 3, after V lost 1 base and J lost 1 base. CDR3 length: 15 amino acids. The CDR3 DNA is TGTGCCATCAGTGAGTTAGGGGGCCGGAACACTGAAGCTTTCTTT. It encodes CAISELGGRNTEAFF.